These T cell receptor beta chains were read from a single sample in a study of blood T cell repertoires in COVID-19. Produced via immunoSEQ multiplex PCR; TCRdb's table is partial and in-frame only. The sample yields about 200,000 clones, more than 85% seen once. The material sequenced was peripheral blood. The receptor set was obtained from a man in his forties with active or convalescent COVID-19. Both conserved end residues are part of each CDR3. The D gene is left open where the match is weak. Clone size, where shown, is once, few, many, or a class for clones that have expanded.

.	TRBJ1-1	TRBV5-1	once	CASSLVAGARAFF	TGCGCCAGCAGCTTGGTGGCGGGGGCGAGAGCTTTCTTT
.	TRBJ1-1	TRBV28	.	CASSLHGGGLNTEAFF	TGTGCCAGCAGTTTACACGGGGGTGGGTTGAACACTGAAGCTTTCTTT
TRBD2	TRBJ2-7	TRBV5-1	.	CASSLGGAGAYEQYF	TGCGCCAGCAGCTTGGGGGGCGCGGGGGCCTACGAGCAGTACTTC
TRBD2	TRBJ2-5	TRBV9	.	CASSETSGGARETQYF	TGTGCCAGCAGCGAGACTAGCGGGGGGGCCAGGGAGACCCAGTACTTC
.	TRBJ1-1	TRBV28	.	CASSAAGGNTEAFF	TGTGCCAGCAGCGCTGCAGGAGGGAACACTGAAGCTTTCTTT
.	TRBJ1-3	TRBV28	.	CASSPGGRTGNTIYF	TGTGCCAGCAGCCCGGGGGGGAGGACTGGAAACACCATATATTTT
.	TRBJ1-4	TRBV4-1	.	CASSQDMGATNEKLFF	TGCGCCAGCAGCCAAGATATGGGAGCCACTAATGAAAAACTGTTTTTT
.	TRBJ2-7	TRBV12-3/TRBV12-4	.	CASSFGQYYEQYF	TGTGCCAGCAGTTTTGGACAGTACTACGAGCAGTACTTC
.	TRBJ2-5	TRBV24-1	.	CATSDRRGTETQYF	TGTGCCACCAGTGATCGCAGGGGGACTGAGACCCAGTACTTC
.	TRBJ1-1	TRBV9	.	CASSVGDRMNTEAFF	TGTGCCAGCAGCGTGGGCGACAGGATGAACACTGAAGCTTTCTTT
.	TRBJ2-7	TRBV27	.	CASSLGLRMDEQYF	TGTGCCAGCAGTTTAGGACTACGCATGGACGAGCAGTACTTC
.	TRBJ1-6	TRBV6-5	once	CASSLGSNSPLHF	TGTGCCAGCAGTTTGGGGAGTAATTCACCCCTCCACTTT
TRBD1	TRBJ1-1	TRBV16	.	CASSLGQGGYTEAFF	TGTGCCAGCAGCCTCGGACAGGGAGGGTACACTGAAGCTTTCTTT
TRBD1	TRBJ2-7	TRBV7-9	.	CASSSKPRGQFTYEQYF	TGTGCCAGCAGCTCCAAGCCCAGGGGGCAATTTACCTACGAGCAGTACTTC
TRBD1	TRBJ2-6	TRBV2	.	CASSPGTGGSSGANVLTF	TGTGCCAGCAGCCCCGGGACAGGGGGGAGCTCTGGGGCCAACGTCCTGACTTTC
.	TRBJ1-2	TRBV5-4	.	CASSPGGSGYTF	TGTGCCAGCAGCCCTGGAGGTAGTGGCTACACCTTC
.	TRBJ1-1	TRBV27	.	CASSSGRMNTEAFF	TGTGCCAGCAGTTCAGGCCGAATGAACACTGAAGCTTTCTTT
.	TRBJ1-1	TRBV18	.	CASSGKGGHPEAFF	TGTGCCAGCTCCGGAAAAGGGGGACACCCTGAAGCTTTCTTT
TRBD1	TRBJ2-7	TRBV5-1	.	CASSLQGAKGSYF	TGCGCCAGCAGCTTACAGGGGGCGAAGGGCTCGTACTTC
.	TRBJ1-2	TRBV6-4	.	CASSGSAGVGYTF	TGTGCCAGCAGCGGCTCTGCGGGGGTCGGCTACACCTTC
.	TRBJ2-4	TRBV30	once	CAWSVGGLTKNIQYF	TGTGCCTGGAGTGTGGGGGGATTGACCAAAAACATTCAGTACTTC
TRBD2	TRBJ2-7	TRBV27	.	CASSREGTGISYEQYF	TGTGCCAGCAGCCGGGAGGGAACAGGGATAAGCTACGAGCAGTACTTC
.	TRBJ1-3	TRBV3-1/TRBV3-2	.	CASSHYGTDSGNTIYF	TGTGCCAGCAGCCACTACGGGACTGACTCTGGAAACACCATATATTTT
TRBD1	TRBJ1-1	TRBV5-1	few	CATQVDRATEAFF	TGCGCCACCCAGGTCGACAGGGCCACTGAAGCTTTCTTT
.	TRBJ2-1	TRBV7-2	.	CASSSRVIIEQFF	TGTGCCAGCAGCTCGAGGGTCATCATCGAGCAGTTCTTC
.	TRBJ1-1	TRBV11-2	.	CASSSAGGLDTEAFF	TGTGCCAGCAGCTCCGCGGGAGGATTGGACACTGAAGCTTTCTTT
TRBD1	TRBJ1-2	TRBV5-5	.	CASSFHTGVDGYTF	TGTGCCAGCAGCTTTCATACAGGGGTAGACGGCTACACCTTC
.	TRBJ1-1	TRBV7-9	.	CASSQPGGTEAFF	TGTGCCAGCAGCCAACCCGGAGGCACTGAAGCTTTCTTT
.	TRBJ2-3	TRBV11-1	once	CASSIGTSTDTQYF	TGTGCCAGCAGCATTGGTACTAGCACAGATACGCAGTATTTT
TRBD2	TRBJ2-1	TRBV4-1	.	CASSQTGSGRPLGPNEQFF	TGCGCCAGCAGCCAAACAGGCAGCGGGAGGCCTTTAGGTCCCAATGAGCAGTTCTTC
.	TRBJ1-3	TRBV28	.	CASSGSISNPWSSGNTIYF	TGTGCCAGCAGTGGCTCAATATCAAACCCATGGAGCTCTGGAAACACCATATATTTT
TRBD2	TRBJ2-7	TRBV11-2	.	CASSLAGGGQYEQYF	TGTGCCAGCAGCCTCGCCGGGGGGGGCCAGTACGAGCAGTACTTC
.	TRBJ1-1	TRBV19	.	CASSIATATYTEAFF	TGTGCCAGTAGTATAGCAACAGCAACCTACACTGAAGCTTTCTTT
TRBD1	TRBJ2-7	TRBV13	.	CASSLRDSLYEQYF	TGTGCCAGCAGCCTCCGGGACAGCCTCTACGAGCAGTACTTC
.	TRBJ2-3	TRBV5-1	.	CASIAGSSTDTQYF	TGCGCCAGCATTGCGGGATCTAGCACAGATACGCAGTATTTT
.	TRBJ2-2	TRBV3-1/TRBV3-2	once	CASSQATGYTGELFF	TGTGCCAGCAGCCAAGCAACCGGTTACACCGGGGAGCTGTTTTTT
TRBD2	TRBJ2-1	TRBV15	.	CATSRVAGGVSNEQFF	TGTGCCACCAGCAGAGTTGCGGGAGGTGTAAGCAATGAGCAGTTCTTC
.	TRBJ1-3	TRBV3-1/TRBV3-2	.	CASSGRSSGNTIYF	TGTGCCAGCAGCGGGCGAAGCTCTGGAAACACCATATATTTT
.	TRBJ2-1	TRBV19	.	CASRTGSYNEQFF	TGTGCCAGTAGAACGGGGTCCTACAATGAGCAGTTCTTC
.	TRBJ1-2	TRBV7-3	once	CASSLNSRGLNYGYTF	TGTGCCAGCAGCTTAAATAGCAGAGGACTTAACTATGGCTACACCTTC
.	TRBJ1-1	TRBV12-3/TRBV12-4	once	CASSLLQGGAFF	TGTGCCAGCAGTTTACTACAGGGAGGGGCTTTCTTT